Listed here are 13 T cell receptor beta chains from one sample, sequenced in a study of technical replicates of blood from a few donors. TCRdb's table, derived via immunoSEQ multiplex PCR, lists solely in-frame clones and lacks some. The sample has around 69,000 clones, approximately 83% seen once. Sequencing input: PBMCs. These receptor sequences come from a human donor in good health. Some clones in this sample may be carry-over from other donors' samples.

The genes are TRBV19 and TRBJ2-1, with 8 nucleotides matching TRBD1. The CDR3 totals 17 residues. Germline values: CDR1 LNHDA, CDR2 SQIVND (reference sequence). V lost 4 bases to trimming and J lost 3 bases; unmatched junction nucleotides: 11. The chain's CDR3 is CASSNSAGQANYNEQFF. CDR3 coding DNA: TGTGCCAGTAGTAACAGTGCGGGACAGGCAAACTACAATGAGCAGTTCTTC.

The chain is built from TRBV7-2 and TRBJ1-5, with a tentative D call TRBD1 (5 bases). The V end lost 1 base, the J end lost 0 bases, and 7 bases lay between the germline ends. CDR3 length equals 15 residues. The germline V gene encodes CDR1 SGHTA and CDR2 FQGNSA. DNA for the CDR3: TGTGCCAGCAGCTTAGGGGGGGGTAGCAATCAGCCCCAGCATTTT. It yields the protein CASSLGGGSNQPQHF. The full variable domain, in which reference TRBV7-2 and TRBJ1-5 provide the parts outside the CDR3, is GAGVSQSPSNKVTEKGKDVELRCDPISGHTALYWYRQSLGQGLEFLIYFQGNSAPDKSGLPSDRFSAERTGGSVSTLTIQRTQQEDSAVYLCASSLGGGSNQPQHFGDGTRLSIL.

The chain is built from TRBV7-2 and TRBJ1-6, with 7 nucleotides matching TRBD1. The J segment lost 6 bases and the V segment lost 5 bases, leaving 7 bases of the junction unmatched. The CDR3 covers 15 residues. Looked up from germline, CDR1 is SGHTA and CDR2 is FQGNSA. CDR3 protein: CASSAPGQANSPLHF. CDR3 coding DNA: TGTGCCAGCAGCGCCCCCGGACAGGCTAATTCACCCCTCCACTTT.

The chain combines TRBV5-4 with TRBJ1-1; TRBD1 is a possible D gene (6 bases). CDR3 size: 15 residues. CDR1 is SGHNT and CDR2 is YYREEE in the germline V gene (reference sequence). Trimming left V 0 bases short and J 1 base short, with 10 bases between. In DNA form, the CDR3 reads TGTGCCAGCAGCTTGGGACAGGTCGGGAACACTGAAGCTTTCTTT. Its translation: CASSLGQVGNTEAFF.

The CDR3 region has the DNA TGCAGCGTTCTGGGACTAGCGGGAGGCCAGCAGTACTTC. This gives the protein CSVLGLAGGQQYF. The genes are TRBV29-1 and TRBJ2-7; 15 positions match TRBD2. The CDR3 loop spans 13 amino acids. J lost 8 bases, V lost 5 bases, and 4 bases had no gene match. Germline CDR1 reads SQVTM; CDR2 reads ANQGSEA.

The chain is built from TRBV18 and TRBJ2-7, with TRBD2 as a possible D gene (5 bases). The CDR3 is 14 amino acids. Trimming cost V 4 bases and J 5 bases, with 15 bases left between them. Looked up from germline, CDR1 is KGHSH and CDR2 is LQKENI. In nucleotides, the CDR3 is TGTGCCAGCTCACTTCGTCCCCCCGGGGACGAGCAGTACTTC. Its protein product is CASSLRPPGDEQYF.

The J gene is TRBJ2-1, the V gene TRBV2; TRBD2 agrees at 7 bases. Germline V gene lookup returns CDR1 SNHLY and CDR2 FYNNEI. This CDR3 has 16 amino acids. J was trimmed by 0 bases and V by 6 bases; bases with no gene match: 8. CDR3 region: CASSALAPNSYNEQFF. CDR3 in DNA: TGTGCCAGCAGCGCACTAGCGCCTAACTCCTACAATGAGCAGTTCTTC.

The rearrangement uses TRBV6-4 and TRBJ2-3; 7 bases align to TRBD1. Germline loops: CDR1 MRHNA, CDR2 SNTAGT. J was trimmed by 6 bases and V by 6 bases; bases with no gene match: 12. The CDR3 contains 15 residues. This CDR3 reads CASRRQGSLGDTQYF. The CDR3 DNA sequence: TGTGCCAGCAGGCGACAGGGTTCCCTGGGGGATACGCAGTATTTT.

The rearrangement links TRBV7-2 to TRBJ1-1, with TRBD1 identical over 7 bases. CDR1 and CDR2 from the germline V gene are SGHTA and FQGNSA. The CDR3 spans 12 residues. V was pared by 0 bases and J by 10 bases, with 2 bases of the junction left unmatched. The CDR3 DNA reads TGTGCCAGCAGCTTAGCCCGGACAGGAGCTTTCTTT. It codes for CASSLARTGAFF.

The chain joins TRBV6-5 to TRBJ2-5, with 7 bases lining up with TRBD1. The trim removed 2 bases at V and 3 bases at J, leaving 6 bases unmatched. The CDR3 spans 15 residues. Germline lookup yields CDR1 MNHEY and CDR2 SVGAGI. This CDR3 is CASSYRAGTEETQYF. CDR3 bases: TGTGCCAGCAGTTACCGCGCCGGGACAGAAGAGACCCAGTACTTC.

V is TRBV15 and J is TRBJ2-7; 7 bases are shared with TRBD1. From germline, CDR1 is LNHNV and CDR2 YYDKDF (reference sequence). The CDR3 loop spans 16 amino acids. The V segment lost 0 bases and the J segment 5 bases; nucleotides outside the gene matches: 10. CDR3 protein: CATSRDNSRGKDEQYF. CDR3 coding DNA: TGTGCCACCAGCAGAGATAACTCCAGGGGGAAGGACGAGCAGTACTTC.

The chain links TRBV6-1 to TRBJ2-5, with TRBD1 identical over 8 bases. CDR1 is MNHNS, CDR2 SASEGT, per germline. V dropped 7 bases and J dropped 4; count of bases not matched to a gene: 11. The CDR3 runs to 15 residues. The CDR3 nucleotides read TGTGCCAGCAAAGCGGATCAGGGGGCGGGAGAGACCCAGTACTTC. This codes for CASKADQGAGETQYF.

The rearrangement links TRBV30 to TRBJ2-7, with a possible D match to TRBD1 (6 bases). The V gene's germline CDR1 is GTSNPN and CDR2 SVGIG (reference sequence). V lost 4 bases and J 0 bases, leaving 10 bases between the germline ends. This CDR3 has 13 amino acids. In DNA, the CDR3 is TGTGCCTGGAATTCGGACAGCTCCTACGAGCAGTACTTC. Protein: CAWNSDSSYEQYF.